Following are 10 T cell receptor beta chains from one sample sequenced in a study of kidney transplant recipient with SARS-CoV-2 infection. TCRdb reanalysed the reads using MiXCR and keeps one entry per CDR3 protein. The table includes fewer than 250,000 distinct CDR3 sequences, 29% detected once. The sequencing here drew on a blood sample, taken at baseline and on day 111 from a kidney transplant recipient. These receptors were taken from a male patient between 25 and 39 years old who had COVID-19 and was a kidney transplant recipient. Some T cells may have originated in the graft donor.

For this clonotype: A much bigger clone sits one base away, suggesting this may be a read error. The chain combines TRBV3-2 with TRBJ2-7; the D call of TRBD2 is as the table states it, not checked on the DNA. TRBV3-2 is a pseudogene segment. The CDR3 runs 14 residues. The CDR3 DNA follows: TGTGCCAGCAGCCCCCCCGGACTGGTAGGCAAGCAGTACTTC. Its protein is CASSPPGLVGKQYF.

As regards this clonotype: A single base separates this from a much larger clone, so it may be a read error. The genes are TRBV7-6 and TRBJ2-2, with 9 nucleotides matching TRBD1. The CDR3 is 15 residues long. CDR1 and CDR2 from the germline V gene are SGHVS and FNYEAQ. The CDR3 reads CACSVLQGATGELFF. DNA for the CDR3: TGTGCCTGCAGCGTATTACAGGGGGCGACCGGGGAGCTGTTTTTT.

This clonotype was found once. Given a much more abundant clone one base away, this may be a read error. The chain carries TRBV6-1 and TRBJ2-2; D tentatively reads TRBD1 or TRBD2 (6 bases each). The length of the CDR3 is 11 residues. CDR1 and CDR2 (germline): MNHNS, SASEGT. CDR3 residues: CATGGTGELLF. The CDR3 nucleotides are TGTGCCACCGGGGGCACCGGGGAGCTGCTTTTT.

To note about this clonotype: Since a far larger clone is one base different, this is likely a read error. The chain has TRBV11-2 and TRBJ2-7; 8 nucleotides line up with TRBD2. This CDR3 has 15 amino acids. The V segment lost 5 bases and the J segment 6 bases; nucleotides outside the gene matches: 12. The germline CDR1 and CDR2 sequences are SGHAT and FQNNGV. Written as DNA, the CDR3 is TGTGCCAGCAGCCCTGCCGGGGGGGTACCCACCGAGCAGTACTTC. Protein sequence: CASSPAGGVPTEQYF.

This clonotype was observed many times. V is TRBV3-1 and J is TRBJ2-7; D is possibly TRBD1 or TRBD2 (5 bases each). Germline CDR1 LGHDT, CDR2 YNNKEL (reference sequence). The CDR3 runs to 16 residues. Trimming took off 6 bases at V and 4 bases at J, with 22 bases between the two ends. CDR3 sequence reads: CASSPTLARGLYEQYF. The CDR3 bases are TGTGCCAGCAGTCCCACGCTGGCCCGGGGCCTATACGAGCAGTACTTC.

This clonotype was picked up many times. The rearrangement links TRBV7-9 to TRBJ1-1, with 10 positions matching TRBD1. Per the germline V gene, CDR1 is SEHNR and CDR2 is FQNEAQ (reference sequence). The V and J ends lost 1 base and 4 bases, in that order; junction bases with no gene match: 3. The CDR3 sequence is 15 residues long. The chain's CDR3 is CASSLGDRGGTEAFF. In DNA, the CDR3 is TGTGCCAGCAGCTTAGGGGACAGGGGTGGCACTGAAGCTTTCTTT. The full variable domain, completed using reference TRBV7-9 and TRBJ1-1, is DTGVSQNPRHKITKRGQNVTFRCDPISEHNRLYWYRQTLGQGPEFLTYFQNEAQLEKSRLLSDRFSAERPKGSFSTLEIQRTEQGDSAMYLCASSLGDRGGTEAFFGQGTRLTVV.

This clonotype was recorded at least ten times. DNA of the CDR3: TGTGCCAGCAGGGACCCTGGGGGGAGGAGCTCCTACGAGCAGTACTTC. This encodes CASRDPGGRSSYEQYF. This chain links TRBV6-2 or TRBV6-3 with TRBJ2-7; possible D gene TRBD2, 6 bases. Germline V lookup: CDR1 MNHEY, CDR2 SVGEGT. This CDR3 contains 16 residues. V was shortened by 6 bases and J by 0 bases, with 18 bases between the two germline ends.

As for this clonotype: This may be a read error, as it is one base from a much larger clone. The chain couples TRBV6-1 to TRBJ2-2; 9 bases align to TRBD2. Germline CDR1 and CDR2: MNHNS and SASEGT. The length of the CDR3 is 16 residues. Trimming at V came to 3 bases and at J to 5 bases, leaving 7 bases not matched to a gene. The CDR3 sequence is CASSDAVTSGTGELFF. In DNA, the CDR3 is TGTGCCAGCAGTGATGCAGTGACTAGCGGTACCGGGGAGCTGTTTTTT.

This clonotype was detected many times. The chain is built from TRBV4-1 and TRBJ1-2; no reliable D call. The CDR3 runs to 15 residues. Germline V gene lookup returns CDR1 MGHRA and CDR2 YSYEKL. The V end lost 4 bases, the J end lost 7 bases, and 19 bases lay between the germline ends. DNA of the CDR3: TGCGCCAGCAGCCCCCTTTGGCGTGGATTTAGTGGCTACACCTTC. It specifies CASSPLWRGFSGYTF.

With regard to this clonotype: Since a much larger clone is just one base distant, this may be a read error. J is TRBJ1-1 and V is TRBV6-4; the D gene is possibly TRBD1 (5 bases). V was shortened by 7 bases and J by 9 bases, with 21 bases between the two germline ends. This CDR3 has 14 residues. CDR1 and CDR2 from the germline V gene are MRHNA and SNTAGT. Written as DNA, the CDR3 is TGTGCCAGCAATGAGGGCCCAGGGACGGGGAAAGCTTTCTTT. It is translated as CASNEGPGTGKAFF.